Below, one TCR beta chain is given with its context. This sample stems from a study of cytomegalovirus exposure and HLA in healthy donors. V lost 2 bases and J lost 3, with 9 bases in between. In germline, CDR1 is MDHEN, CDR2 SYDVKM. This CDR3 contains 14 residues. 13 Jbeta primers and 60 Vbeta primers were used for the PCR. Sequenced by immunoSEQ multiplex PCR; TCRdb stores in-frame clones only, minus some. The data contain 150,000 or so clones, 80% of them seen just once; the ten biggest clones take up approximately 9.8%. The receptor was derived from a man between 18 and 29 years old in good health and CMV-seropositive. The V and J genes are TRBV28 and TRBJ2-3, with D possibly matching TRBD1 (6 bases). The source material was PBMCs. The chain's CDR3 is CASSLRQGTDTQYF. In DNA, the CDR3 is TGTGCCAGCAGTTTACGTCAGGGGACAGATACGCAGTATTTT. The whole variable domain, filled in from reference TRBV28 and TRBJ2-3, reads DVKVTQSSRYLVKRTGEKVFLECVQDMDHENMFWYRQDPGLGLRLIYFSYDVKMKEKGDIPEGYSVSREKKERFSLILESASTNQTSMYLCASSLRQGTDTQYFGPGTRLTVL.